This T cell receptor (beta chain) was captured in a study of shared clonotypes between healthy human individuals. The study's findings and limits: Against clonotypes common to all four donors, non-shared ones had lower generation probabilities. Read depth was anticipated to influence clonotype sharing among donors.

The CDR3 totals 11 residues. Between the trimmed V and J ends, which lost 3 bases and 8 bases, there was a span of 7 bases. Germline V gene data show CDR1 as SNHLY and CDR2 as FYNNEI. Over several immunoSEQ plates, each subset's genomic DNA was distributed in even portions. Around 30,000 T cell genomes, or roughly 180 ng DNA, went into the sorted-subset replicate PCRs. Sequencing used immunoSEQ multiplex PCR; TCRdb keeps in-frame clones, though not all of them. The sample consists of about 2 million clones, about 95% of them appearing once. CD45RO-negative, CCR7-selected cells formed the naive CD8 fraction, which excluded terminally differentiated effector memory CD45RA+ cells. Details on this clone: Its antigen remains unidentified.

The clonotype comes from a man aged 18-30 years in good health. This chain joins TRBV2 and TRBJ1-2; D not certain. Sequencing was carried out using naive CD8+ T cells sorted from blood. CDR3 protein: CASSETGGYTF. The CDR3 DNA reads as TGTGCCAGCAGTGAGACCGGCGGCTACACCTTC. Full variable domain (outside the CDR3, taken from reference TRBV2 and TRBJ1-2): EPEVTQTPSHQVTQMGQEVILRCVPISNHLYFYWYRQILGQKVEFLVSFYNNEISEKSEIFDDQFSVERPDGSNFTLKIRSTKLEDSAMYFCASSETGGYTFGSGTRLTVV.